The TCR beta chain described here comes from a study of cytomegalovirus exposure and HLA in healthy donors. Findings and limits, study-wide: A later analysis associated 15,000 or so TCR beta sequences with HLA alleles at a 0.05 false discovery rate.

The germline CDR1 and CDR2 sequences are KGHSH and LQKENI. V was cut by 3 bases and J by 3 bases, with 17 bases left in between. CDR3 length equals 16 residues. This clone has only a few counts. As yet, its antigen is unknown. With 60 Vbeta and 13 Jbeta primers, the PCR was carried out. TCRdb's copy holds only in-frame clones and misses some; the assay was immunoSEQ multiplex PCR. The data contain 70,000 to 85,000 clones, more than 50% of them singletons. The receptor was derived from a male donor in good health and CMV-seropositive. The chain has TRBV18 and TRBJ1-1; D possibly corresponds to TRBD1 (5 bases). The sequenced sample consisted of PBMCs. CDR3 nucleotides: TGTGCCAGCTCACCTAACGTCCGGGGGGGAGACACTGAAGCTTTCTTT. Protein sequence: CASSPNVRGGDTEAFF.